Below, 5 T cell receptor beta chains from the same sample are listed, as sequenced in a study of T cell responses to AZD1222 COVID-19 vaccine. The assay was immunoSEQ multiplex PCR, and TCRdb's table has in-frame clones only and misses some. The sample has 95,000 to 150,000 clones, over 75% seen once. The source was peripheral blood, collected on day 0 of AZD1222 vaccination. The origin of the receptors is an adult in good health.

The chain carries TRBV12-3 or TRBV12-4 and TRBJ1-4; D call uncertain. The CDR3 consists of 12 residues. Trimming stripped 2 bases from V and 7 bases from J, with 5 bases between. The CDR3 DNA is TGTGCCAGCAGTTTACGGGGTGAAAAACTGTTTTTT. It specifies CASSLRGEKLFF.

This clone was seen only once. The J gene is TRBJ1-2, the V gene TRBV6-6; D unclear. The germline V gene encodes CDR1 MNHNY and CDR2 SVGAGI (reference sequence). The CDR3 is made up of 15 amino acids. Trimming stripped 2 bases from V and 0 bases from J, with 10 bases between. This CDR3 reads CASSYVTRTNYGYTF. The CDR3 nucleotides read TGTGCCAGCAGTTACGTTACCAGAACTAACTATGGCTACACCTTC.

This chain connects TRBV4-2 to TRBJ1-6; D is uncertain. Germline V CDR1 and CDR2: LGHNA, YNFKEQ. The V end was cut by 1 base, the J end by 0 bases, with 10 bases between. The length of the CDR3 is 17 residues. The CDR3 reads CASSQVGQTSYNSPLHF. CDR3 sequence (DNA): TGTGCCAGCAGCCAAGTGGGCCAGACCTCCTATAATTCACCCCTCCACTTT.

The chain has TRBV4-2 and TRBJ1-1, with 12 nucleotides matching TRBD1. The V segment lost 2 bases and the J segment 11 bases; nucleotides outside the gene matches: 12. CDR1 is LGHNA, CDR2 YNFKEQ, per germline. The CDR3 has 16 residues. The CDR3 loop is CASSQTMGQGAVGAFF. The CDR3 DNA is TGTGCCAGCAGCCAAACAATGGGACAGGGGGCGGTAGGGGCTTTCTTT.

The chain carries TRBV9 and TRBJ1-1; D is perhaps TRBD1 (5 bases). This CDR3 contains 14 residues. Germline V gives CDR1 SGDLS, CDR2 YYNGEE. The ends were cut back, 5 bases at V and 5 bases at J, with 16 bases in the middle. The CDR3: CASSGGAWGTEAFF. DNA for the CDR3: TGTGCCAGCAGTGGGGGTGCCTGGGGGACTGAAGCTTTCTTT.